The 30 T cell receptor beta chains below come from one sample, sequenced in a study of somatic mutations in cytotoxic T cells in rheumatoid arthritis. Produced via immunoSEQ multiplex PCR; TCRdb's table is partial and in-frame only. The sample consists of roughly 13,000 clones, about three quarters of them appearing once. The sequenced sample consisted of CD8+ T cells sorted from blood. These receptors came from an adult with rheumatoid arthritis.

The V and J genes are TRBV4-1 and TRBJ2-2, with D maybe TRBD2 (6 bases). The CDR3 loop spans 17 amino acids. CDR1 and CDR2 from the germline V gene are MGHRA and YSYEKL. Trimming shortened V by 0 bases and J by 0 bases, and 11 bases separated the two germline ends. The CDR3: CASSQEGLKANTGELFF. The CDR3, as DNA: TGCGCCAGCAGCCAAGAGGGACTCAAGGCGAACACCGGGGAGCTGTTTTTT.

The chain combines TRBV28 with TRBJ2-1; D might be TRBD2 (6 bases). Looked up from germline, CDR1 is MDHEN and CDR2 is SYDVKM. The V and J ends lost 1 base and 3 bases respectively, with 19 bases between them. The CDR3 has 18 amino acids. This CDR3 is CASSLSRTSPLLYNEQFF. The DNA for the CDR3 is TGTGCCAGCAGTTTATCTCGAACTAGCCCTCTCCTCTACAATGAGCAGTTCTTC.

The CDR3 DNA is TGTGCCGCTAACCCCAACGGGGGCGAGACCCAGTACTTC. As protein: CAANPNGGETQYF. This chain uses TRBV6-6 with TRBJ2-5, with D possibly called TRBD1 or TRBD2 (6 bases each). This CDR3 comprises 13 residues. V shed 11 bases and J shed 5 bases, with 18 bases lying between them. Germline V CDR1 and CDR2: MNHNY, SVGAGI (reference sequence).

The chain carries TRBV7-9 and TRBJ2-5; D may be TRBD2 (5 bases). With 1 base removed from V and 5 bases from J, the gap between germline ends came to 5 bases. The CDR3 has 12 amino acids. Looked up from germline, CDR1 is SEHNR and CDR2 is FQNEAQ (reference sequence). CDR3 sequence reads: CASSLGEETQYF. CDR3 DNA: TGTGCCAGCAGCTTAGGGGAGGAGACCCAGTACTTC.

CDR3 coding DNA: TGTGCCAGCAGTCCCCGAGGGCGTACCTACGAGCAGTACTTC. This sequence encodes CASSPRGRTYEQYF. This chain uses TRBV6-1 with TRBJ2-7, with D possibly being TRBD2 (5 bases). The CDR3 extends over 14 amino acids. V lost 5 bases to trimming and J lost 2 bases, with 13 bases between them. Germline V gives CDR1 MNHNS, CDR2 SASEGT.

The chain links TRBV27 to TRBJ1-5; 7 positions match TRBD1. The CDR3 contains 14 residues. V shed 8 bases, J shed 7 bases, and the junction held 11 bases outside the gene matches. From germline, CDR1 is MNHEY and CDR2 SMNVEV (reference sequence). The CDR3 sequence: CASAGGGPGQPQHF. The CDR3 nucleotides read TGTGCCAGCGCAGGGGGAGGGCCCGGGCAGCCCCAGCATTTT.

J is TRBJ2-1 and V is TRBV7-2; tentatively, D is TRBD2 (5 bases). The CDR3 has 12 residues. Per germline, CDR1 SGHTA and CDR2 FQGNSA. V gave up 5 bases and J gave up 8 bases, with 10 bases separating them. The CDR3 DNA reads TGTGCCAGCAGCCCAACGGGGTATGAGCAGTTCTTC. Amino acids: CASSPTGYEQFF.

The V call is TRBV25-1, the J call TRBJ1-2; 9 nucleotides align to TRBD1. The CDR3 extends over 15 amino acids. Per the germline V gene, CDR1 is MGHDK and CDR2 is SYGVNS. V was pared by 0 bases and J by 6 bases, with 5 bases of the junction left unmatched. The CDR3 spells CASSEYRTGDHGYTF. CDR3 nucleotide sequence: TGTGCCAGCAGTGAATACAGGACAGGGGATCATGGCTACACCTTC.

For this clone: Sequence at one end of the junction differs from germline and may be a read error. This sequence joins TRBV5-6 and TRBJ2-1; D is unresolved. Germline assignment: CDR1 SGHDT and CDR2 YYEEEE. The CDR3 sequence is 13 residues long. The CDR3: CASSLRAANERFF. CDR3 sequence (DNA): TGTGCCAGCAGCTTGAGGGCTGCCAATGAGCGGTTCTTC.

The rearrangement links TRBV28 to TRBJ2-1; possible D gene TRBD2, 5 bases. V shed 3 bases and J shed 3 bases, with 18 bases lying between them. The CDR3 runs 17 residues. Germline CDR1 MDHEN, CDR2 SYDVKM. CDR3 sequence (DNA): TGTGCCAGCAGTTTCCCTACCGGGGATCGTGACTACAATGAGCAGTTCTTC. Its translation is CASSFPTGDRDYNEQFF.

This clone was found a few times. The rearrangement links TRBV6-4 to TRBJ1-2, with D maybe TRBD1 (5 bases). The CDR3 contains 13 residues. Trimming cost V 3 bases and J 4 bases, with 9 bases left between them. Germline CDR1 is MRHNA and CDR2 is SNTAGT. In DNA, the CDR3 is TGTGCCAGCAGTGATGGCAGGGCCTATGGCTACACCTTC. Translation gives CASSDGRAYGYTF.

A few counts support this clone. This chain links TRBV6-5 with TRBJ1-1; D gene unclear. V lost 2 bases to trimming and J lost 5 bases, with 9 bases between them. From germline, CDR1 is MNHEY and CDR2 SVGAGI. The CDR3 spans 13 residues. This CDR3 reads CASSYEVGTEAFF. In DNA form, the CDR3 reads TGTGCCAGCAGTTACGAGGTGGGAACTGAAGCTTTCTTT.

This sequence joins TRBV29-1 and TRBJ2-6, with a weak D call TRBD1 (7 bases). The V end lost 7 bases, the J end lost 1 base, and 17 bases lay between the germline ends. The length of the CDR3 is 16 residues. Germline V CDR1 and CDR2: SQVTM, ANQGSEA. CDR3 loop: CSASGGLLSGANVLTF. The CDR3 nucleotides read TGCAGCGCCTCAGGGGGGCTCCTGTCTGGGGCCAACGTCCTGACTTTC.

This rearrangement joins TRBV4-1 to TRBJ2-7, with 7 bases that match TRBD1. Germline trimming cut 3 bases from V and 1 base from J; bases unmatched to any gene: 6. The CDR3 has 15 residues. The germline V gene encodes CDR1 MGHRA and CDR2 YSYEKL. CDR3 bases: TGCGCCAGCAGCCATCGACAGGGTATTTCCTACGAGCAGTACTTC. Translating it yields CASSHRQGISYEQYF.

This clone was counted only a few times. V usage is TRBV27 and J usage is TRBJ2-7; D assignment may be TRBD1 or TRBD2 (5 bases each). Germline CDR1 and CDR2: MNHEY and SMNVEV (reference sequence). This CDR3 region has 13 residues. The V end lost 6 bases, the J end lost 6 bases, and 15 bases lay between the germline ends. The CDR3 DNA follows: TGTGCCAGCAGGGCAGGGAGTACTGGCGAGCAGTACTTC. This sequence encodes CASRAGSTGEQYF.

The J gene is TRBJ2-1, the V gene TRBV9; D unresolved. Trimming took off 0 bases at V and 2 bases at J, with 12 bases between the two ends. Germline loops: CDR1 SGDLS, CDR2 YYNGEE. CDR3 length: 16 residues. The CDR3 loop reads CASSVGAIRAYNEQFF. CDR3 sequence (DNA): TGTGCCAGCAGCGTAGGGGCCATTCGGGCCTACAATGAGCAGTTCTTC.

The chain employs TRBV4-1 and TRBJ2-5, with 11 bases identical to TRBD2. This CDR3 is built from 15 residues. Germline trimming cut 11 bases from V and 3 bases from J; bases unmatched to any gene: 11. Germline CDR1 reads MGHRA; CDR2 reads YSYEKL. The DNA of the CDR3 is TGCGCCTGGGGACTAGCGGAGAAGGGGAAAGAGACCCAGTACTTC. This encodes CAWGLAEKGKETQYF.

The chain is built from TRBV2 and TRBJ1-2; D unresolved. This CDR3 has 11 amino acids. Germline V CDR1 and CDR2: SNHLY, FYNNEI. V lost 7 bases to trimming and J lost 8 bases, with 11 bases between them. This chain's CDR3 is CASITTGGYTF. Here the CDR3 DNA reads TGTGCCAGCATAACCACGGGGGGCTACACCTTC.

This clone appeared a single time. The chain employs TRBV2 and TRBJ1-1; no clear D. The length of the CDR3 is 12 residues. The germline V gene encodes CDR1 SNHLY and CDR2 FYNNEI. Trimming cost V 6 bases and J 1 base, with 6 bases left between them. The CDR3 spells CASRFRNTEAFF. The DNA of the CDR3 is TGTGCCAGCAGGTTCAGGAACACTGAAGCTTTCTTT.

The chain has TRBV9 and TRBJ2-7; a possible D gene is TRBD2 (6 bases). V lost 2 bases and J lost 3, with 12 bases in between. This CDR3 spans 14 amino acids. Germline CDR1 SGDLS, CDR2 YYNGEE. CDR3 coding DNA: TGTGCCAGCAGCGTGGGACTTGAAGGCTACGAGCAGTACTTC. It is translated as CASSVGLEGYEQYF. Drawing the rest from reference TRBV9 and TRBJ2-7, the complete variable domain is DSGVTQTPKHLITATGQRVTLRCSPRSGDLSVYWYQQSLDQGLQFLIQYYNGEERAKGNILERFSAQQFPDLHSELNLSSLELGDSALYFCASSVGLEGYEQYFGPGTRLTVT.

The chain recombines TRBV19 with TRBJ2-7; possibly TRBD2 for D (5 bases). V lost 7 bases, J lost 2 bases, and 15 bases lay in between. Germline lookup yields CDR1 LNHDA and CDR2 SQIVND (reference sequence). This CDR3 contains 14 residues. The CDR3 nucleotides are TGTGCCAGTACCCCTGGACGGGGTCCCTACGAGCAGTACTTC. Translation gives CASTPGRGPYEQYF.

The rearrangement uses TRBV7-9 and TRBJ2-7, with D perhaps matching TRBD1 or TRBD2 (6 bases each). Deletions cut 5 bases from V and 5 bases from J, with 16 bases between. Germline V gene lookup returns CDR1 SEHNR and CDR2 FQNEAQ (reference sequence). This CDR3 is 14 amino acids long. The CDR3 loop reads CASSPRSGADEQYF. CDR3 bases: TGTGCCAGCAGCCCCAGGTCGGGGGCGGACGAGCAGTACTTC. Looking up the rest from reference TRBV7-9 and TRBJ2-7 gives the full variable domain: DTGVSQNPRHKITKRGQNVTFRCDPISEHNRLYWYRQTLGQGPEFLTYFQNEAQLEKSRLLSDRFSAERPKGSFSTLEIQRTEQGDSAMYLCASSPRSGADEQYFGPGTRLTVT.

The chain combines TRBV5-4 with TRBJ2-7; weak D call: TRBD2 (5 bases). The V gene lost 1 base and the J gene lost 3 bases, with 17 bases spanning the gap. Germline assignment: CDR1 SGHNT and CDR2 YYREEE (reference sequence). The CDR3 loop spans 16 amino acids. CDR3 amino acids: CASSLMQQRSGYEQYF. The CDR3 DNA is TGTGCCAGCAGCTTGATGCAGCAGCGGTCGGGCTACGAGCAGTACTTC.

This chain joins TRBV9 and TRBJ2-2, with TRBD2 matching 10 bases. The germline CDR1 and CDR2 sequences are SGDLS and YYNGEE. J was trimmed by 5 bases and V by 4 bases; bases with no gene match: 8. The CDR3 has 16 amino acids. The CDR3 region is CASSPGGSGGTGELFF. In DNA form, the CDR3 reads TGTGCCAGCAGCCCCGGGGGTAGCGGGGGGACCGGGGAGCTGTTTTTT.

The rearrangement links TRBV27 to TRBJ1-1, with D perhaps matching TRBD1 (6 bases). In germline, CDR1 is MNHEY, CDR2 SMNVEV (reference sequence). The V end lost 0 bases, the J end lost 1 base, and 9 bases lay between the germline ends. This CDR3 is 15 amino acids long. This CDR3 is CASSLSWGANTEAFF. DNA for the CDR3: TGTGCCAGCAGTTTATCGTGGGGGGCGAACACTGAAGCTTTCTTT.

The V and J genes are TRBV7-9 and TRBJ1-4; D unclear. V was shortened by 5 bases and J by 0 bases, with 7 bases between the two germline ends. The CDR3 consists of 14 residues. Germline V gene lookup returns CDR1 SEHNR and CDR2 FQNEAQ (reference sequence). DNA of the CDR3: TGTGCCAGCAGCCAAGTAGCAACTAATGAAAAACTGTTTTTT. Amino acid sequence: CASSQVATNEKLFF.

This chain's CDR3 is CSVVYDFAYEQYF. The CDR3 bases are TGCAGCGTTGTATACGACTTCGCCTACGAGCAGTACTTC. V is TRBV29-1 and J is TRBJ2-7; D uncertain. With 4 bases removed from V and 2 bases from J, the gap between germline ends came to 12 bases. This CDR3 region has 13 residues. CDR1 is SQVTM, CDR2 ANQGSEA, per germline.

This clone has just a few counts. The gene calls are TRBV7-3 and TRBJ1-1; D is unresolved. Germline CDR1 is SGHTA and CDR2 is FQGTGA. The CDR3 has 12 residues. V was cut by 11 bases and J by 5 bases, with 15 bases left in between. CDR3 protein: CASSGGGTEAFF. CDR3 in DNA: TGTGCCTCAAGCGGAGGAGGTACTGAAGCTTTCTTT. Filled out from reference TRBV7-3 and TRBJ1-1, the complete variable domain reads GAGVSQTPSNKVTEKGKYVELRCDPISGHTALYWYRQSLGQGPEFLIYFQGTGAADDSGLPNDRFFAVRPEGSVSTLKIQRTERGDSAVYLCASSGGGTEAFFGQGTRLTVV.

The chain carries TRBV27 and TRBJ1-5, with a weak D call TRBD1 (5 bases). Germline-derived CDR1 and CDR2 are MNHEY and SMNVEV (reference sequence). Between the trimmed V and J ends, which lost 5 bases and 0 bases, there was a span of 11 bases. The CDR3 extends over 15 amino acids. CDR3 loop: CASSVWGNSNQPQHF. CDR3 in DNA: TGTGCCAGCAGTGTCTGGGGCAATAGCAATCAGCCCCAGCATTTT.

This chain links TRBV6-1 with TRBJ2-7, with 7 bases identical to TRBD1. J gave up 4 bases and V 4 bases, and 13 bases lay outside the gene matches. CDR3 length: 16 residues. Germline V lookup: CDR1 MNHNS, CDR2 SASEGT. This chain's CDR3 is CASSARTGSYLYEQYF. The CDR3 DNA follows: TGTGCCAGCAGTGCTAGGACAGGTTCTTATCTATACGAGCAGTACTTC.